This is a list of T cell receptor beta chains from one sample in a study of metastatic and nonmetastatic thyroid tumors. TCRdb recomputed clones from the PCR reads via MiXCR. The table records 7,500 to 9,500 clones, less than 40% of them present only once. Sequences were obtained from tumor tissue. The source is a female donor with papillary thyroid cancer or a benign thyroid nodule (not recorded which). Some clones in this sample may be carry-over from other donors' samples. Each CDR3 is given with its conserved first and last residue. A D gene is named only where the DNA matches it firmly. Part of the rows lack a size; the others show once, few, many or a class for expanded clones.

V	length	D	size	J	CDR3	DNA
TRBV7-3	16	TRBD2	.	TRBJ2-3	CASSSRRVAGSDTQYF	TGTGCCAGCAGCTCCCGGCGGGTAGCGGGCTCAGATACGCAGTATTTT
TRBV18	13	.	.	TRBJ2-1	CASSPGLGQGPFF	TGTGCCAGCTCTCCGGGGTTAGGGCAGGGGCCGTTCTTC
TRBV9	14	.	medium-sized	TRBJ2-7	CASSVAGGGYEQYF	TGTGCCAGCAGCGTAGCAGGTGGAGGGTACGAGCAGTACTTC
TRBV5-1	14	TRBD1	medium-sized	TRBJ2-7	CASSLQGALNEQYF	TGCGCCAGCAGCCTACAGGGGGCCCTGAACGAGCAGTACTTC
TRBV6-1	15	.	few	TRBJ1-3	CASSEGTSSGNTIYF	TGTGCCAGCAGTGAGGGCACGAGCTCTGGAAACACCATATATTTT
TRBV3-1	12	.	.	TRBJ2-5	CASSSTGETQYF	TGTGCCAGCAGTTCGACTGGAGAGACCCAGTACTTC
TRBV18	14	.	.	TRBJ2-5	CASSPKSARDTQYF	TGTGCCAGCTCACCGAAGAGCGCCCGGGATACCCAGTACTTC
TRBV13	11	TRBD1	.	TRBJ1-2	CASSLGQGGTF	TGTGCCAGCAGCTTGGGACAGGGGGGCACCTTC
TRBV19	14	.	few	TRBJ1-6	CASSILRDDSPLHF	TGTGCCAGTAGTATACTCAGGGACGATTCACCCCTCCACTTT
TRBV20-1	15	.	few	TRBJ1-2	CSARLQGSLNYGYTF	TGCAGTGCTAGACTTCAGGGCTCTCTTAACTATGGCTACACCTTC
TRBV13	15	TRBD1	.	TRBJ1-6	CASSFTRGNNSPLHF	TGTGCCAGCAGCTTCACCAGGGGGAACAATTCACCCCTCCACTTT
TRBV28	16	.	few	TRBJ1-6	CASLNMGNSYNSPLHF	TGTGCCAGCCTGAACATGGGCAACTCCTATAATTCACCCCTCCACTTT
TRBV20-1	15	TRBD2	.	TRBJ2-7	CSVPPGSGRAREQYF	TGCAGTGTTCCCCCAGGCAGCGGGAGGGCCAGAGAGCAGTACTTC
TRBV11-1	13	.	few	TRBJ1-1	CASSLFSNTEAFF	TGTGCCAGCAGCTTATTTTCGAACACTGAAGCTTTCTTT
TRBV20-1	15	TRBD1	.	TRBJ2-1	CSARDTTGLGSEQFF	TGCAGTGCTAGAGATACGACAGGGCTGGGAAGTGAGCAGTTCTTC
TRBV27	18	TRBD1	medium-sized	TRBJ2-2	CASSLWSPGTGDTGELFF	TGTGCCAGCAGTTTGTGGTCGCCCGGGACAGGGGACACCGGGGAGCTGTTTTTT
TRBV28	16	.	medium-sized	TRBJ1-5	CASSFGQGGSNQPQHF	TGTGCCAGCAGTTTTGGGCAGGGAGGAAGCAATCAGCCCCAGCATTTT
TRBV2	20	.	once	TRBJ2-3	CASSDPTSQRSVGSLDTQYF	TGTGCCAGCAGTGATCCGACGAGCCAGCGTAGCGTGGGGTCTTTAGATACGCAGTATTTT
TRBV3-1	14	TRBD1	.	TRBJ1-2	CASSQDRQGGGYTF	TGTGCCAGCAGCCAAGATCGACAGGGAGGAGGCTACACCTTC